Below, 32 T cell receptor beta chains from the same sample are listed, as sequenced in a study of tumor-infiltrating lymphocytes in primary liver carcinoma. Co-extraction yielded RNA and DNA from around 20-30 mg of unsorted bulk tissue. Total RNA amounting to roughly 480 ng was the source from which TCR beta cDNA was made with a constant-region primer. Three nested multiplex PCR rounds of slightly modified ARM-PCR generated TCR beta libraries. Investigators reported that the first two PCR rounds, at 10 cycles each, used TRBV1-TRBV30 forward primers with a C-beta reverse primer. TCRdb redid the calling of the multiplex PCR reads with MiXCR, one entry per CDR3 protein. The data hold around 70,000 distinct CDR3 sequences, with approximately 74% observed a single time. Sequencing input: liver tumor tissue from sampling region 4. Documented subset: tumor region T4, right-lateral pole. These TCRs come from a man aged 40-55 years with primary liver carcinoma and hepatitis B virus infection.

This clonotype was detected ten times or more. This chain uses TRBV5-1 with TRBJ1-1; D is unresolved. V shed 3 bases and J shed 7 bases, with 16 bases lying between them. Per the germline V gene, CDR1 is SGHRS and CDR2 is YFSETQ. The CDR3 has 14 residues. DNA for the CDR3: TGCGCCAGCAGCTCTACAACCCCAGGAGGTGAAGCTTTCTTT. The encoded protein is CASSSTTPGGEAFF.

This rearrangement joins TRBV6-6 to TRBJ2-2, with D perhaps TRBD2 (6 bases). The CDR3 extends over 17 amino acids. V was cut by 2 bases and J by 9 bases, with 22 bases left in between. CDR1 and CDR2 from the germline V gene are MNHNY and SVGAGI (reference sequence). CDR3 in DNA: TGTGCCAGCAGTTACCCCGGCGGTGGGGGGATGGCCAGGGAGCTGTTTTTT. Translated, it gives CASSYPGGGGMARELFF.

In the case of this clonotype: The missing conserved phenylalanine or tryptophan at the end of this CDR3 makes a read error likely. The J gene is TRBJ2-3, the V gene TRBV6-6; maybe TRBD2 (5 bases). The CDR3 has 12 amino acids. Germline lookup yields CDR1 MNHNY and CDR2 SVGAGI (reference sequence). CDR3 bases: TGTGCCACCAGTTGGGAGCGAGATACGCAGTATTTA. It specifies CATSWERDTQYL.

This clonotype was recorded many times. This chain joins TRBV5-8 and TRBJ1-2; no clear D. The CDR3 spans 12 residues. V dropped 3 bases and J dropped 8 bases, with 11 bases sitting between them. In germline, CDR1 is SGHTS, CDR2 YDEGEE. The CDR3 DNA is TGTGCCAGCAGCTCGGTCCCAAGGGGCTACACCTTC. It translates to CASSSVPRGYTF.

Comments on this clonotype: Sequence at one end of the junction differs from germline and may be a read error. This chain joins TRBV12-3 or TRBV12-4 and TRBJ2-1, with D possibly TRBD2 on 6 matching bases. CDR3 length: 14 residues. The CDR3 sequence: CASGTRDSDGEHSF. DNA for the CDR3: TGTGCCAGCGGCACCCGGGACTCTGACGGTGAACACTCCTTC.

Concerning this clonotype itself: One end of the junction is discordant with germline, which a read error may explain. This rearrangement joins TRBV4-1 to TRBJ2-1, with 12 bases matching TRBD1. This CDR3 contains 21 residues. Germline V gene lookup returns CDR1 MGHRA and CDR2 YSYEKL. CDR3 region: CASSHLAAGQGAISSYNEQFF. The CDR3 region has the DNA TGCGCCAGCAGTCATCTCGCAGCGGGACAGGGGGCGATTAGCTCCTACAATGAGCAATTCTTC.

This clonotype was found a few times. The chain joins TRBV25-1 to TRBJ2-7, with 11 bases that match TRBD2. This CDR3 is built from 16 residues. The germline CDR1 and CDR2 sequences are MGHDK and SYGVNS. Losses at the gene ends were 3 bases for V and 0 bases for J; bases not matched to a gene: 4. The CDR3 loop is CASSDPGLADSYEQYF. CDR3 nucleotides: TGTGCCAGCAGTGACCCGGGACTAGCGGACTCCTACGAGCAGTACTTC.

In this sample, this clonotype turned up many times. This chain uses TRBV11-2 with TRBJ2-3; D might be TRBD2 (6 bases). CDR1 is SGHAT, CDR2 FQNNGV, per germline. With 4 bases removed from V and 0 bases from J, the gap between germline ends came to 11 bases. This CDR3 has 15 residues. DNA of the CDR3: TGTGCCAGCAGCTCAATAGCGGTGAGCACAGATACGCAGTATTTT. Translated, it gives CASSSIAVSTDTQYF.

With respect to this clonotype: One junction end disagrees with the germline gene, perhaps due to a read error. This chain links TRBV29-1 with TRBJ2-3, with TRBD2 as a possible D gene (7 bases). CDR1 and CDR2 from the germline V gene are SQVTM and ANQGSEA. The CDR3 runs to 13 residues. The CDR3 region has the DNA TGCAGCTTTGGGGGGGGCGGCACAGATACGCAGTATTTC. As protein: CSFGGGGTDTQYF.

V and J are TRBV6-5 and TRBJ2-7; D is perhaps TRBD1 or TRBD2 (5 bases each). This CDR3 has 14 amino acids. Trimming left V 8 bases short and J 6 bases short, with 20 bases between. CDR1 is MNHEY, CDR2 SVGAGI, per germline. For the CDR3, the DNA is TGTGCCAGCTCACCCAACACCCTGGGGACCGAGCAGTACTTC. Translation: CASSPNTLGTEQYF.

This clonotype has at least ten counts. The rearrangement links TRBV5-6 to TRBJ1-1; D gene unclear. Germline assignment: CDR1 SGHDT and CDR2 YYEEEE. This CDR3 spans 14 amino acids. V lost 4 bases to trimming and J lost 1 base, with 11 bases between them. The CDR3 nucleotides read TGTGCCAGCAGCCCTCTGGCAGGGAACACTGAAGCTTTCTTT. The encoded protein is CASSPLAGNTEAFF.

With regard to this clonotype: Possible read error: a much larger clone is one base away. In this CDR3 the conserved last residue, phenylalanine or tryptophan, is missing, so a read error is likely. This sequence joins TRBV28 and TRBJ2-7; 9 nucleotides match TRBD1. Losses at the gene ends were 4 bases for V and 6 bases for J; bases not matched to a gene: 10. The CDR3 length is 15 residues. Germline V gene data show CDR1 as MDHEN and CDR2 as SYDVKM. CDR3: CASSSPGQGAREQYY. The CDR3 DNA reads as TGTGCCAGCAGTTCTCCGGGACAGGGAGCCCGCGAGCAGTACTAC.

J is TRBJ2-1 and V is TRBV6-5; maybe TRBD1 (7 bases). In germline, CDR1 is MNHEY, CDR2 SVGAGI. The CDR3 is 16 amino acids. The ends were cut back, 5 bases at V and 3 bases at J, with 17 bases in the middle. CDR3 loop: CASSQPGDSLYNEQFF. The CDR3 DNA follows: TGTGCCAGCAGTCAGCCGGGGGACAGCCTCTACAATGAGCAGTTCTTC.

To note about this clonotype: The junction departs from the called germline gene at one end, perhaps through a read error. J is TRBJ2-7 and V is TRBV12-3 or TRBV12-4; possibly TRBD1 or TRBD2 for D (5 bases each). The CDR3 spans 14 residues. The CDR3: CARPLGTVSYEQYF. CDR3 DNA: TGTGCCAGACCGCTCGGGACGGTCTCCTATGAGCAGTACTTC.

This chain uses TRBV6-5 with TRBJ2-1; TRBD2 aligns across 8 bases. V trimming: 8 bases; J trimming: 9 bases; junction bases outside the gene matches: 3. The CDR3 loop spans 11 amino acids. Germline CDR1 is MNHEY and CDR2 is SVGAGI. This CDR3 is CASGSGGEQFF. CDR3 DNA sequence: TGTGCCAGCGGGAGCGGGGGTGAGCAGTTCTTC.

This clonotype was counted many times. The V and J genes are TRBV5-4 and TRBJ1-6, with TRBD1 matching 9 bases. The CDR3 is made up of 15 amino acids. Germline V CDR1 and CDR2: SGHNT, YYREEE (reference sequence). After removal of 0 bases from V and 7 bases from J, the junction contained 2 bases not matched to a gene. The CDR3 region has the DNA TGTGCCAGCAGCTTGGGGACAGGGGAGAATTCACCCCTCCACTTT. This encodes CASSLGTGENSPLHF.

Concerning this clonotype: Germline is not matched at one junction end, which may reflect a read error. The chain links TRBV28 to TRBJ1-3; the D gene is possibly TRBD1 (5 bases). Germline V gives CDR1 MDHEN, CDR2 SYDVKM. The CDR3 totals 15 residues. CDR3 in DNA: TGTGCCAGCAGTTTCACAGGTCTCTCTGGAAACACCATAAATTTT. Its protein product is CASSFTGLSGNTINF.

A remark on this clonotype: A much more abundant neighbour one base away suggests this may be a read error. V usage is TRBV30 and J usage is TRBJ1-3; possible D gene TRBD1, 5 bases. Germline lookup yields CDR1 GTSNPN and CDR2 SVGIG (reference sequence). The CDR3 spans 14 residues. Between the trimmed V and J ends, which lost 5 bases and 8 bases, there was a span of 19 bases. The CDR3 DNA is TGTGCCTGGGAGTCCGGGGCGGAGGGATACACCATATATTTT. Protein product: CAWESGAEGYTIYF.

The sample holds many counts of this clonotype. The chain couples TRBV5-4 to TRBJ2-3; possible D gene TRBD2, 5 bases. This CDR3 comprises 13 residues. V was pared by 4 bases and J by 2 bases, with 8 bases between. Germline V CDR1 and CDR2: SGHNT, YYREEE (reference sequence). CDR3 DNA: TGTGCCAGCAGCCGGGATAACACAGATACGCAGTATTTT. This gives the protein CASSRDNTDTQYF.

This clonotype appeared many times. The V call is TRBV6-5, the J call TRBJ1-6; no reliable D call. V was clipped by 2 bases and J by 5 bases, with 10 bases between them. The CDR3 runs to 15 residues. CDR1 is MNHEY, CDR2 SVGAGI, per germline. DNA of the CDR3: TGTGCCAGCAGTTACGGGCAGCCTCATAATTCACCCCTCCACTTT. Translation gives CASSYGQPHNSPLHF.

The chain has TRBV6-5 and TRBJ1-1; TRBD1 is a possible D gene (5 bases). Germline V CDR1 and CDR2: MNHEY, SVGAGI. Trimming removed 2 bases at V and 13 bases at J, with 20 bases between. The CDR3 is made up of 14 amino acids. The CDR3 DNA sequence: TGTGCCAGCAGTTACGGTGGGGCGAACACTGAAAGTTTCTTT. Translation gives CASSYGGANTESFF.

As concerns this clonotype: In this CDR3 the conserved last residue, phenylalanine or tryptophan, is missing, so a read error is likely. This rearrangement joins TRBV28 to TRBJ2-5, with 9 bases lining up with TRBD2. Germline V CDR1 and CDR2: MDHEN, SYDVKM. The V and J ends lost 10 bases and 2 bases, in that order; junction bases with no gene match: 5. This CDR3 comprises 13 residues. This CDR3 is CATLAGAQETQYY. The CDR3 DNA reads TGTGCCACCTTAGCGGGGGCGCAAGAGACCCAGTACTAC.

Points on this clonotype: One end of the junction fails to match germline, which may point to a read error. This sequence joins TRBV6-5 and TRBJ1-4; D gene ambiguous. Germline CDR1 and CDR2: MNHEY and SVGAGI. The CDR3 consists of 15 residues. The DNA of the CDR3 is TGTACCAGCAGTTACCCGAGCAGACAAAATGAAAAACTGTTTTTT. Translated: CTSSYPSRQNEKLFF.

This chain connects TRBV29-1 to TRBJ1-1, with 7 bases identical to TRBD1. Trimming removed 8 bases from V and 8 bases from J; junction bases left unmatched: 5. CDR1 SQVTM and CDR2 ANQGSEA come from the germline V gene. This CDR3 has 10 amino acids. CDR3 amino acids: CSTMTGEAFF. CDR3 coding DNA: TGCAGCACTATGACAGGGGAAGCTTTCTTT. The whole variable domain, filled in from reference TRBV29-1 and TRBJ1-1, reads SAVISQKPSRDICQRGTSLTIQCQVDSQVTMMFWYRQQPGQSLTLIATANQGSEATYESGFVIDKFPISRPNLTFSTLTVSNMSPEDSSIYLCSTMTGEAFFGQGTRLTVV.

Of note for this clonotype: One end of the junction is discordant with germline, which a read error may explain. The chain has TRBV11-2 and TRBJ2-1, with D maybe TRBD2 (5 bases). The CDR3 length is 13 residues. Per germline, CDR1 SGHAT and CDR2 FQNNGV. The CDR3 coding sequence is TGTGCCAGCAGCTTAAATGATGACTATGAGCTGTTGTTC. Amino acid sequence: CASSLNDDYELLF.

This clonotype turned up a few times. Compared with germline, one end of the junction differs, possibly owing to a read error. CDR3 nucleotides: TGTGCCAGCGGCTTAGGGCTAGCGGGATATGAGACCCAGTACTTC. It yields the protein CASGLGLAGYETQYF. This chain links TRBV11-2 with TRBJ2-5; 9 bases are a match to TRBD2. The CDR3 consists of 15 residues. CDR1 and CDR2 from the germline V gene are SGHAT and FQNNGV.

The chain links TRBV7-8 to TRBJ2-1; D is possibly TRBD2 (6 bases). The V gene's germline CDR1 is SGHVS and CDR2 FQNEAQ. V shed 8 bases and J shed 8 bases, with 16 bases lying between them. The CDR3 sequence is 13 residues long. The CDR3 DNA follows: TGTGCCAGCGGTCACCAAGGAGGGGATGAGCAGTTCTTC. It codes for CASGHQGGDEQFF.

V and J are TRBV5-1 and TRBJ2-3, with TRBD2 matching 12 bases. Germline V gene lookup returns CDR1 SGHRS and CDR2 YFSETQ. V lost 2 bases to trimming and J lost 15 bases; unmatched junction nucleotides: 13. The length of the CDR3 is 15 residues. CDR3 coding DNA: TGCGCCAGCAGCTTACTAGCGGGAGGCACAGATACACACTATTTT. Translating gives CASSLLAGGTDTHYF.

As to this clonotype: An end of the junction does not agree with germline; a read error may underlie this. The CDR3 loop is CAGSSFTDEQYF. In DNA form, the CDR3 reads TGTGCCGGCAGTTCCTTCACGGACGAGCAGTACTTC. V usage is TRBV6-5 and J usage is TRBJ2-7, with unresolved D. Per germline, CDR1 MNHEY and CDR2 SVGAGI. CDR3 size: 12 residues.

This clonotype was detected many times. The rearrangement links TRBV5-4 to TRBJ2-3; D remains ambiguous. Germline CDR1 reads SGHNT; CDR2 reads YYREEE (reference sequence). The CDR3 loop spans 12 amino acids. The ends were cut back, 3 bases at V and 4 bases at J, with 6 bases in the middle. CDR3 DNA sequence: TGTGCCAGCAGCTCGGCCTCAGATACGCAGTATTTT. Protein product: CASSSASDTQYF.

The rearrangement uses TRBV12-3 or TRBV12-4 and TRBJ2-6; D is undetermined. The CDR3 is 15 amino acids. The V end was cut by 2 bases, the J end by 0 bases, with 5 bases between. CDR3 sequence: CASSLRHSGANVLTF. The CDR3, as DNA: TGTGCCAGCAGTTTAAGGCACTCTGGGGCCAACGTCCTGACTTTC.

This rearrangement joins TRBV11-2 to TRBJ2-1; 15 positions match TRBD2. Germline V gene lookup returns CDR1 SGHAT and CDR2 FQNNGV. V gave up 5 bases and J gave up 7 bases; unmatched junction bases: 6. CDR3 length equals 16 residues. CDR3 residues: CASSQHGLAGGNEQFF. The CDR3 bases are TGTGCCAGCAGCCAGCATGGACTAGCGGGAGGGAATGAGCAGTTCTTC.